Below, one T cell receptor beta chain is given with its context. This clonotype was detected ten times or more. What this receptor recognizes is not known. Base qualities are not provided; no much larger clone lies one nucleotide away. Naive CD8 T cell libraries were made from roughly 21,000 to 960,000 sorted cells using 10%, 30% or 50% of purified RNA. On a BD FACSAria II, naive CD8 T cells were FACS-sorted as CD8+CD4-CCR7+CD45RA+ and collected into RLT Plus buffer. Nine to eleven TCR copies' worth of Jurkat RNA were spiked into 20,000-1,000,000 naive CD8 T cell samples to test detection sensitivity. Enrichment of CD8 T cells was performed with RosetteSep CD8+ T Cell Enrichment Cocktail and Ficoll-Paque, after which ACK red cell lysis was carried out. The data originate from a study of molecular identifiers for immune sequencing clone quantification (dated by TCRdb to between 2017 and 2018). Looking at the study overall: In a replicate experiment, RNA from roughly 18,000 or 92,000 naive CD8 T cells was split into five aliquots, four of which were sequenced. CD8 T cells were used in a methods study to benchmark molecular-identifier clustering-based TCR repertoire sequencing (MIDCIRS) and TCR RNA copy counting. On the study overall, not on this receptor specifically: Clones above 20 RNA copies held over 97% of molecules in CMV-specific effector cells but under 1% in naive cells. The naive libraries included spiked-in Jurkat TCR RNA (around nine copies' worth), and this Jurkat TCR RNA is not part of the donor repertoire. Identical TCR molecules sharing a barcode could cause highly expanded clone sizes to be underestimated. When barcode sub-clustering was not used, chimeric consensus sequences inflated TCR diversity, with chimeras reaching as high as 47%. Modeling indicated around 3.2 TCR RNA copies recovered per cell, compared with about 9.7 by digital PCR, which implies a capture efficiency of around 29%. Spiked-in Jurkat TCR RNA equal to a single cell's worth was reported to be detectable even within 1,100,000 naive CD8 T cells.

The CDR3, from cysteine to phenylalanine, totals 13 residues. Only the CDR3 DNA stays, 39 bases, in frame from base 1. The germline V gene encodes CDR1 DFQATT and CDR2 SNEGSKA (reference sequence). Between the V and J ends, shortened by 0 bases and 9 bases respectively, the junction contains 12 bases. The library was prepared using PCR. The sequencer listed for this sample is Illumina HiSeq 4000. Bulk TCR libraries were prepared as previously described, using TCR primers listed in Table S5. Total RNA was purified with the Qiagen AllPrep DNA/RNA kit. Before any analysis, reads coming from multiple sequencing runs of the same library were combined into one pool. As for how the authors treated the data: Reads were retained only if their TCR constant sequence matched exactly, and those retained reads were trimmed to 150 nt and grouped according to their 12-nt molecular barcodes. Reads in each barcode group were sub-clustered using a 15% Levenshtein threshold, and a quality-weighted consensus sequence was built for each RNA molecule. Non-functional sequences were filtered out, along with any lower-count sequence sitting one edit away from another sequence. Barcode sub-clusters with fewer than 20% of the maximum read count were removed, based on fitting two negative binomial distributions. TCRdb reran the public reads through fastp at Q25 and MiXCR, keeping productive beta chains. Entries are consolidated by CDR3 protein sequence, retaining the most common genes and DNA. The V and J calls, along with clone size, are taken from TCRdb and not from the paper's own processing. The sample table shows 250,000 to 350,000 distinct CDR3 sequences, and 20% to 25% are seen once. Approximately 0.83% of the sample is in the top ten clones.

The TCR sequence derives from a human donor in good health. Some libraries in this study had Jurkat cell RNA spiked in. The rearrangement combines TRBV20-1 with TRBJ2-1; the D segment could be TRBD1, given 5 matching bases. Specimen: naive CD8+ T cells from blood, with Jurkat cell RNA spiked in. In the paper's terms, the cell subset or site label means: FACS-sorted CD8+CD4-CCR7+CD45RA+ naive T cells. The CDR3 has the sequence CSARDLEQGEQFF. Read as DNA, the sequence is TGCAGTGCTAGAGATCTGGAGCAGGGTGAGCAGTTCTTC.